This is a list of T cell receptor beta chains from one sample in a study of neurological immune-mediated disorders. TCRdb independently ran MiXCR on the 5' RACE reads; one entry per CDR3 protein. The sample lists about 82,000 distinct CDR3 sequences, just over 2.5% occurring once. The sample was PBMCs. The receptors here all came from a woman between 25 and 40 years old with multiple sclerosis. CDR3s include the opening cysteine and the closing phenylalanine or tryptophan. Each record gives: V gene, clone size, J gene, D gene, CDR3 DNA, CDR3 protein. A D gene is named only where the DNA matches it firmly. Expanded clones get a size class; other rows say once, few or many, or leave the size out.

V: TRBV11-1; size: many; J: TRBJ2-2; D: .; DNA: TGTGCCAGCAGCTTACTCTTGGCCGGGGAGCTGTTTTTT; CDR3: CASSLLLAGELFF
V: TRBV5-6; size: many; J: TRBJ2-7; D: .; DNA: TGTGCCAGCAGCCATGTCTCGGACCCCGCCACCTACGAGCAGTACTTC; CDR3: CASSHVSDPATYEQYF
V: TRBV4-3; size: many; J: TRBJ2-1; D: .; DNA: TGCGCCAGCAGCCAAGATCCCGTGCGGAGCCAGTTCTTC; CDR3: CASSQDPVRSQFF
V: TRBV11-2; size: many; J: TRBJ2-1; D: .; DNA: TGTGCCAGCAGCTTTGCTATGGGGAATGAGCAGTTCTTC; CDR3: CASSFAMGNEQFF
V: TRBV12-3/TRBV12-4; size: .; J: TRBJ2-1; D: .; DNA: TGTGACAGCAGTAACGGGACCAATGAGCAGTTCTTC; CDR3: CDSSNGTNEQFF
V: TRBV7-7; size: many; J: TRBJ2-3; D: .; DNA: TGTGCCAGCAGCTTAAATACCCCGGGACTCCGAGAGGGGAATACGCAGTATTTT; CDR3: CASSLNTPGLREGNTQYF
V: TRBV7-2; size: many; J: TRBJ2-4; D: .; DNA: TGTGCCAGCAGCTTTTCGGGGGCGGCGGACATTCAGTACTTC; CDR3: CASSFSGAADIQYF
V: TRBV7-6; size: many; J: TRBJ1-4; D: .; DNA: TGTGCCAGCAGCGCAGGGCCGGCGGCTAATGAAAAACTGTTTTTT; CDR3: CASSAGPAANEKLFF
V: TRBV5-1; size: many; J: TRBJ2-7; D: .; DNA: TGCGCCAGCAGCTTGGCCGGGGGAGCCTCGCGGGAGCAGTACTTC; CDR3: CASSLAGGASREQYF
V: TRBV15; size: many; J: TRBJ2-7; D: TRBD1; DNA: TGTGCCACCAGCAGAGACGGGACAGGGTTCTACGAGCAGTACTTC; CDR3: CATSRDGTGFYEQYF
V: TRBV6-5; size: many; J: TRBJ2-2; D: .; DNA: TGTGCCAGCCGGACATTCAACACCGGGGAGCTGTTTTTT; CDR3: CASRTFNTGELFF
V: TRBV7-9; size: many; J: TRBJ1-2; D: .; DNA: TGTGCCAGCAGCTTAGACAGGGTGGGCTATGGCTACACCTTC; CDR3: CASSLDRVGYGYTF
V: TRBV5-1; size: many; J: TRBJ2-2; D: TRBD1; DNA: TGCGCCAGCAGCTTGTGGACAGGGGTCACCGGGGAGCTGTTTTTT; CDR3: CASSLWTGVTGELFF
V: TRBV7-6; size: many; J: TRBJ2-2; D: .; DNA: TGTGCCAGCAGCGCCCGACTAGAGGGGATGCGGGAGCTGTTTTTT; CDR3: CASSARLEGMRELFF
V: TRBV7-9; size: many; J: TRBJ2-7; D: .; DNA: TGTGCCAGCAGCTCGTCCGAGGGTCCCCCCTACGAGCAGTACTTC; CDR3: CASSSSEGPPYEQYF
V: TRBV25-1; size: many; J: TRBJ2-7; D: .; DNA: TGTGCCAGCAGTGACAGGTTGGGGGTCCACGAGCAGTACTTC; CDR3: CASSDRLGVHEQYF
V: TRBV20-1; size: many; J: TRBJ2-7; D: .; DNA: TGCAGTGCTAGAGATCTGGGGGCACACGAGCAGTACTTC; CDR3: CSARDLGAHEQYF
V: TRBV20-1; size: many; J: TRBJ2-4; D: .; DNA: TGCAGTGCTAGAGGCCAGAACAAAAACATTCAGTACTTC; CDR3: CSARGQNKNIQYF
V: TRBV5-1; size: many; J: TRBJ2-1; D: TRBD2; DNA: TGCGCCAGCAGCCGATCCGGGACTAGCGCTTACAATGAGCAGTTCTTC; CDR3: CASSRSGTSAYNEQFF
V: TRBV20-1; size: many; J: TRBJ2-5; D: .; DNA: TGCAGTGCTAGACTGCCTAGCGTTAAAGAGACCCAGTACTTC; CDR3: CSARLPSVKETQYF
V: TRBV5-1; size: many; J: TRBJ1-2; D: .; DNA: TGCGCCAGCAGCTTGGAAGGAGGGGATGGCTACACCTTC; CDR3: CASSLEGGDGYTF
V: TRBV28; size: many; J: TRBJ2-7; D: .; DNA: TGTGCCAGCAGTTTGGGGGGCCAAGGTGCCTACGAGCAGTACTTC; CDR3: CASSLGGQGAYEQYF
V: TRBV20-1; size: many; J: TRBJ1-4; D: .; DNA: TGCAGTGCTAGTTTGGGCGGAACTTCAGGGGCTGAAAAACTGTTTTTT; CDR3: CSASLGGTSGAEKLFF
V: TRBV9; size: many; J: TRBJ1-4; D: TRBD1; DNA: TGTGCCAGCAGCGTAGCCTCAAGACAGGGGGGGAATGAAAAACTGTTTTTT; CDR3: CASSVASRQGGNEKLFF
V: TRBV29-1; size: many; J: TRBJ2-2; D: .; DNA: TGCAGCGTTGTCTGGGCTCCAAACACCGGGGAGCTGTTTTTT; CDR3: CSVVWAPNTGELFF
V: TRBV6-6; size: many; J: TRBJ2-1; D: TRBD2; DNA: TGTGCCAGCTCCAGCCGTGGCGGGAGGGCCCAAAATGAGCAGTTCTTC; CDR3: CASSSRGGRAQNEQFF
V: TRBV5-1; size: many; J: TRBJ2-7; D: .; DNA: TGCGCCAGCAGCTCCGGGGTGGGGCAAGAGCAGTACTTC; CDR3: CASSSGVGQEQYF
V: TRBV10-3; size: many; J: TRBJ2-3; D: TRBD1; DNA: TGTGCCATCATGGGACAGGGGTCAGATACGCAGTATTTT; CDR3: CAIMGQGSDTQYF
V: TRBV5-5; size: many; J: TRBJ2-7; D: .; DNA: TGTGCCAGCAGCTTGCTAGAGTTCTCCTACGAGCAGTACTTC; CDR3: CASSLLEFSYEQYF
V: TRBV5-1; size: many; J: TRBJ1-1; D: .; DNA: TGCGCCAGCAACTTCGGGGGAGGCACTGAAGCTTTCTTT; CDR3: CASNFGGGTEAFF
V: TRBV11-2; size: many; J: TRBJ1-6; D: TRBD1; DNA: TGTGCCAGCAGCTCAGGGGGCGGTTATTCACCCCTCCACTTT; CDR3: CASSSGGGYSPLHF
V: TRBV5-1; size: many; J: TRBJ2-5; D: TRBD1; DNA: TGCGCCAGCAGCTACGGACAGGGGATAGGGGAGACCCAGTACTTC; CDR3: CASSYGQGIGETQYF
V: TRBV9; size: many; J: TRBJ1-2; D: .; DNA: TGTGCCAGCAGCGTAGGTCAGGGTGGCTATGGCTACACCTTC; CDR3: CASSVGQGGYGYTF
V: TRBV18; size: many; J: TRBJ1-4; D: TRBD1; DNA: TGTGCCAGCTCACCGATGACAGGGGACGAAAAACTGTTTTTT; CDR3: CASSPMTGDEKLFF
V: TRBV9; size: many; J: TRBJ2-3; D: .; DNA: TGTGCCAGCAGCGTAGCCGGAGTCAGCGCCGATACGCAGTATTTT; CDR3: CASSVAGVSADTQYF
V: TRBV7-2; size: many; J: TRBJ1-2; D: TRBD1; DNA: TGTGCCAGCAGCACACCACAGGGGGGCTATGGCTACACCTTC; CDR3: CASSTPQGGYGYTF
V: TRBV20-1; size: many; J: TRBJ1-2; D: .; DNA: TGCAGTGTTAAGGACGGTTATAACTATGGCTACACCTTC; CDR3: CSVKDGYNYGYTF
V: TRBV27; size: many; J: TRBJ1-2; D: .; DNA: TGTGCCAGCAGTTCGATGGGGGCCTATGGCTACACCTTC; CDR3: CASSSMGAYGYTF
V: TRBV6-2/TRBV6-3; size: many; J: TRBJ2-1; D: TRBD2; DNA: TGTGCCAGCAGTTCCGGGAGGGCTGGCGATGAGCAGTTCTTC; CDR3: CASSSGRAGDEQFF
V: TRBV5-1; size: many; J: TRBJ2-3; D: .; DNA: TGCGCCAGCAGCTTCCGGGACGCCACAGATACGCAGTATTTT; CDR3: CASSFRDATDTQYF
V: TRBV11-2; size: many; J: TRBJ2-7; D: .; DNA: TGTGCCAGCAGCCACCCGTGGGTCCGGGATACCTACGAGCAGTACTTC; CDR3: CASSHPWVRDTYEQYF
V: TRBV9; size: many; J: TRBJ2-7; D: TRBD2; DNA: TGTGCCAGCAGCTCTAGCGGGAGCAGCGACGAGCAGTACTTC; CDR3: CASSSSGSSDEQYF
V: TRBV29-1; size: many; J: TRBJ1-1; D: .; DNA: TGCAGCGTTGAACGACGGTTGAACACTGAAGCTTTCTTT; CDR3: CSVERRLNTEAFF
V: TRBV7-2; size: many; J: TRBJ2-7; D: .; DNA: TGTGCCAGCACCCCCTACGAGCAGTACTTC; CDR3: CASTPYEQYF
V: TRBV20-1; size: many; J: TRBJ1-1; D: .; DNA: TGCAGTGCTAGAGAAGAGACGGTGATGAACACTGAAGCTTTCTTT; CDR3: CSAREETVMNTEAFF
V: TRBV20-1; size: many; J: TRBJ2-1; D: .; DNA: TGCAGTGCTAGAGATGAGTGGCGGAACTACAATGAGCAGTTCTTC; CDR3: CSARDEWRNYNEQFF
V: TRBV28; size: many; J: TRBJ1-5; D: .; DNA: TGTGCCACTTGGCTGAAAGGGTTCAATCAGCCCCAGCATTTT; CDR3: CATWLKGFNQPQHF
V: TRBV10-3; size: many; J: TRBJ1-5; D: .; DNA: TGTGCCATCAGTGACGGCAGGGAGATTACTCAGCCCCAGCATTTT; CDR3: CAISDGREITQPQHF
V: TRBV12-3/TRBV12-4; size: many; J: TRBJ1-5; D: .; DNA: TGTGCCAGCAGCTTTAACAGGGAGAGGGCCCAGCATTTT; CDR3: CASSFNRERAQHF
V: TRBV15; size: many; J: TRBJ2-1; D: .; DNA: TGTGCCACCAGCAGAGGCGTAATATCTGACAATGAGCAGTTCTTC; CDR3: CATSRGVISDNEQFF
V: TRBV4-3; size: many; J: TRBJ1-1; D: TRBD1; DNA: TGCGCCAGCAGCCCCAGGGGGTCGGGGGGGTTGAAAGCTTTCTTT; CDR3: CASSPRGSGGLKAFF
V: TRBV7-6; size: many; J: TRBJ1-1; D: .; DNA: TGTGCCAGCAGCTTAGTTGCCAGGGGGAACACTGAAGCTTTCTTT; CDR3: CASSLVARGNTEAFF
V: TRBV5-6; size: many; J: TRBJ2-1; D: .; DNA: TGTGCCAGCAGCTTGTCGATCGCGCGTGAGCAGTTCTTC; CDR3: CASSLSIAREQFF
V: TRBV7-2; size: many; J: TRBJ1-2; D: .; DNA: TGTGCCAGCAGCCCCTCGAATATGGAGGGCTACACCTTC; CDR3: CASSPSNMEGYTF
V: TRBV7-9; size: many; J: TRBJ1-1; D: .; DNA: TGTGCCAGCACGGCACTAACAGAAAATGAAGCTTTCTTT; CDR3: CASTALTENEAFF
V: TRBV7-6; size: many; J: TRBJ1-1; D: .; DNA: TGTGCCAGCAGCCCAATACAGGGAAATCTTATGAACACTGAAGCTTTCTTT; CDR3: CASSPIQGNLMNTEAFF
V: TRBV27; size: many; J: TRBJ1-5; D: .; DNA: TGTGCCAGCAGTTTAGGGGCCAATCAGCCCCAGCATTTT; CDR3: CASSLGANQPQHF